Each of the 2 T cell receptor beta chains below was sequenced from the same sample in a study of T cells in localized non-small cell lung cancer. Sequencing was performed with immunoSEQ multiplex PCR; in TCRdb, only in-frame clones are kept and a portion is missing. The profile covers about 18,000 clones, with about four fifths appearing a single time and around 25% taken by the ten largest. The sample consisted of peripheral blood, taken before any cancer treatment. The receptors derive from a female donor aged 60 or older with stage I lung adenocarcinoma.

The chain uses TRBV30 and TRBJ1-5; D not certain. This CDR3 spans 13 amino acids. The germline CDR1 and CDR2 sequences are GTSNPN and SVGIG (reference sequence). Trimming took off 1 base at V and 3 bases at J, with 7 bases between the two ends. CDR3 loop: CAWSASDNQPQHF. The CDR3 nucleotides are TGTGCCTGGAGTGCCTCCGACAATCAGCCCCAGCATTTT.

This rearrangement joins TRBV9 to TRBJ1-3, with TRBD1 identical over 9 bases. The V and J ends lost 0 bases and 4 bases, in that order; junction bases with no gene match: 5. Looked up from germline, CDR1 is SGDLS and CDR2 is YYNGEE. CDR3 length: 16 amino acids. The CDR3 protein is CASSVEGQGIGNTIYF. The CDR3 DNA reads TGTGCCAGCAGCGTAGAGGGACAGGGAATAGGAAACACCATATATTTT.